The present T cell receptor beta chain was sequenced within a study of T cell changes during pregnancy in multiple sclerosis. Trimming shortened V by 0 bases and J by 9 bases, and 10 bases separated the two germline ends. The germline V gene has CDR1 SGDLS and CDR2 YYNGEE. CDR3 size: 13 residues. TCRdb's table, derived via immunoSEQ multiplex PCR, lists solely in-frame clones and lacks some. The table records approximately 60,000 clones, around 93% of them present only once. Sequences were derived from peripheral blood, sampled in the second trimester of pregnancy. This TCR derives from a female donor in good health, enrolled as a control in a pregnancy study. The chain joins TRBV9 to TRBJ1-5; D uncertain. The CDR3 sequence is CASSVVQEGPQHF. The CDR3 DNA sequence: TGTGCCAGCAGCGTAGTGCAGGAAGGGCCCCAGCATTTT.